Presented here are 4 T cell receptor beta chains from one specimen sequenced in a study of T cell responses to AZD1222 COVID-19 vaccine. The repertoire was sequenced with immunoSEQ multiplex PCR; TCRdb's copy has only in-frame clones and lacks some. The sample lists fewer than 200,000 clones, more than 75% occurring once. The sequences come from peripheral blood, collected 28 days after the second AZD1222 dose. Source of these receptors: an adult who received the AZD1222 COVID-19 vaccine.

As DNA, the CDR3 is TGTGCCAGCAGCGAAAGGGGTAAAAGAGCAGGAATTATCTCTGGAAACACCATATATTTT. It is translated as CASSERGKRAGIISGNTIYF. The rearrangement uses TRBV21-1 and TRBJ1-3; the table names TRBD1, a call not compared with the DNA. TRBV21-1 is noted as a pseudogene. This CDR3 is 20 amino acids long.

This rearrangement joins TRBV27 to TRBJ1-1; D ambiguous. Germline V gene sequence: CDR1 MNHEY, CDR2 SMNVEV (reference sequence). Trimming removed 3 bases at V and 7 bases at J, with 15 bases between. The CDR3 totals 14 residues. The CDR3 nucleotides read TGTGCCAGCAGTTTCACAGTAGGTCAGGATGAAGCTTTCTTT. The encoded protein is CASSFTVGQDEAFF.

The rearrangement links TRBV4-2 to TRBJ1-5, with D unresolved. Germline V CDR1 and CDR2: LGHNA, YNFKEQ. This CDR3 is 16 amino acids long. The V gene lost 0 bases and the J gene lost 2 bases, with 11 bases spanning the gap. The CDR3 nucleotides read TGTGCCAGCAGCCAAGAAAGGGCAGTTCGCAATCAGCCCCAGCATTTT. As protein: CASSQERAVRNQPQHF.

V gene TRBV28 combines with J gene TRBJ1-2, with D tentatively TRBD1 (5 bases). The V end was cut by 5 bases, the J end by 4 bases, with 11 bases between. This CDR3 has 13 residues. The germline V gene encodes CDR1 MDHEN and CDR2 SYDVKM. The CDR3 loop reads CASSLPQAYGYTF. In DNA, the CDR3 is TGTGCCAGCAGTCTCCCACAGGCCTATGGCTACACCTTC.